The clone carrying this TCR beta chain has more than one count but fewer than ten. Its antigen is still unknown. Healthy bone marrow donors made up the donors. The data originate from a study of cytomegalovirus exposure and HLA in healthy donors. Study-wide findings and caveats: TCR beta V segments were, for the most part, productive about 87% or about 30% of the time in an earlier analysis. The study put some 150 TCR beta chains on its list as cytomegalovirus-associated. There were some V segments, including TRBV6-2 and TRBV6-3, excluded as indistinguishable.

In the PCR, 60 Vbeta and 13 Jbeta primers were used. The data were produced by immunoSEQ multiplex PCR, yet TCRdb's version contains in-frame clones alone and is incomplete. In the table there are around 89,000 clones, around 85% of which are singletons. V lost 4 bases and J lost 3, with 10 bases in between. This CDR3 has 14 amino acids. From germline, CDR1 is SGHDT and CDR2 YYEEEE. This receptor was taken from a girl aged 2 to 10 in good health and CMV-seropositive. The specimen was PBMCs. This chain joins TRBV5-6 and TRBJ1-4; D is ambiguous. CDR3 region: CASSPRGANEKLFF. Here the CDR3 DNA reads TGTGCCAGCAGCCCGAGAGGTGCTAATGAAAAACTGTTTTTT.